These 15 T cell receptor beta chains were all obtained from the same sample, sequenced in a study of shared T cell receptors in the human thymus. The repertoire was sequenced with immunoSEQ multiplex PCR; TCRdb's copy has only in-frame clones and lacks some. The repertoire holds about 380,000 clones, with over 90% as singletons. Sequences were obtained from thymocytes. The receptor source for this set is a human donor.

V and J are TRBV6-5 and TRBJ1-1, with a tentative D call TRBD1 (6 bases). The CDR3 totals 15 residues. V was shortened by 3 bases and J by 5 bases, with 16 bases between the two germline ends. Germline CDR1 MNHEY, CDR2 SVGAGI. The CDR3 DNA reads TGTGCCAGCAGTTATAGGGGGGTTAAGATGACTGAAGCTTTCTTT. Translation gives CASSYRGVKMTEAFF.

The chain joins TRBV6-1 to TRBJ2-7; 10 bases are shared with TRBD2. After removal of 4 bases from V and 4 bases from J, the junction contained 10 bases not matched to a gene. This CDR3 region has 16 residues. Germline CDR1 and CDR2: MNHNS and SASEGT. CDR3 bases: TGTGCCAGCAGTGTCACTGGACTAGCGGACAAATACGAGCAGTACTTC. This translates into CASSVTGLADKYEQYF.

V usage is TRBV28 and J usage is TRBJ1-6; 7 bases map to TRBD1. Germline CDR1 reads MDHEN; CDR2 reads SYDVKM. After removal of 8 bases from V and 6 bases from J, the junction contained 4 bases not matched to a gene. The CDR3 contains 13 residues. Here the CDR3 DNA reads TGTGCCAGCCCTAACAGGGGTAATTCACCCCTCCACTTT. Protein sequence: CASPNRGNSPLHF.

The genes are TRBV2 and TRBJ1-1, with 8 bases fitting TRBD1. The CDR3 has 15 amino acids. CDR1 is SNHLY, CDR2 FYNNEI, per germline. With V trimmed by 4 bases and J by 5 bases, 9 bases remained unmatched. DNA for the CDR3: TGTGCCAGCAGTGGGCCAGGGGGCAGAAAAACTGAAGCTTTCTTT. This encodes CASSGPGGRKTEAFF.

This chain uses TRBV7-2 with TRBJ1-1; TRBD1 is a possible D gene (6 bases). The V end was cut by 5 bases, the J end by 6 bases, with 22 bases between. The length of the CDR3 is 16 residues. CDR1 is SGHTA and CDR2 is FQGNSA in the germline V gene. As DNA, the CDR3 is TGTGCCAGCAGCCCGGGACATCTGTCTGCTAATTCTGAAGCTTTCTTT. Translating gives CASSPGHLSANSEAFF.

This rearrangement joins TRBV2 to TRBJ2-2; tentatively, D is TRBD1 (6 bases). From germline, CDR1 is SNHLY and CDR2 FYNNEI. The CDR3 is made up of 15 amino acids. V was cut by 5 bases and J by 0 bases, with 10 bases left in between. CDR3 DNA sequence: TGTGCCAGCAGTCCGGACAGTACGAACACCGGGGAGCTGTTTTTT. This encodes CASSPDSTNTGELFF. The variable domain in full, completed from reference TRBV2 and TRBJ2-2, reads EPEVTQTPSHQVTQMGQEVILRCVPISNHLYFYWYRQILGQKVEFLVSFYNNEISEKSEIFDDQFSVERPDGSNFTLKIRSTKLEDSAMYFCASSPDSTNTGELFFGEGSRLTVL.

The chain joins TRBV20-1 to TRBJ2-3; the D gene is possibly TRBD1 (6 bases). The CDR3 contains 11 residues. From germline, CDR1 is DFQATT and CDR2 SNEGSKA (reference sequence). The CDR3 spells CSPGVTDTQYF. CDR3 nucleotide sequence: TGCAGCCCAGGGGTCACAGATACGCAGTATTTT.

The chain carries TRBV4-2 and TRBJ2-7; 9 positions agree with TRBD2. Germline V gene sequence: CDR1 LGHNA, CDR2 YNFKEQ. The CDR3 has 18 amino acids. V was pared by 0 bases and J by 6 bases, with 15 bases of the junction left unmatched. The CDR3 region is CASSQESGGRAPIGEQYF. In DNA form, the CDR3 reads TGTGCCAGCAGCCAAGAATCGGGCGGGAGGGCCCCTATCGGCGAGCAGTACTTC.

This chain connects TRBV28 to TRBJ1-3; 9 nucleotides agree with TRBD1. Germline CDR1 MDHEN, CDR2 SYDVKM. V lost 9 bases and J lost 4; bases outside the gene matches: 7. This CDR3 is built from 14 residues. The CDR3 nucleotides read TGTGCCAGTTTACAGGGGGCGAAGGGAAACACCATATATTTT. It is translated as CASLQGAKGNTIYF.

CDR3 in DNA: TGTGCCAGCAGCTTGGCGAGCGTGGTAGGCGCCGGGGAGCTGTTTTTT. This gives the protein CASSLASVVGAGELFF. This chain uses TRBV5-4 with TRBJ2-2; no definite D call. The CDR3 runs to 16 residues. The V gene's germline CDR1 is SGHNT and CDR2 YYREEE (reference sequence). V was cut by 0 bases and J by 6 bases, with 15 bases left in between.

CDR3 DNA sequence: TGTGCCAGCAGCCCCGGACTTCAACAAGAGACCCAGTACTTC. Amino acids: CASSPGLQQETQYF. The chain carries TRBV9 and TRBJ2-5, with D tentatively TRBD2 (5 bases). V lost 4 bases and J 2 bases, leaving 12 bases between the germline ends. Per germline, CDR1 SGDLS and CDR2 YYNGEE. The CDR3 is made up of 14 amino acids.

The V and J genes are TRBV28 and TRBJ2-1; 7 bases line up with TRBD2. The V and J ends lost 2 bases and 4 bases, in that order; junction bases with no gene match: 5. Germline assignment: CDR1 MDHEN and CDR2 SYDVKM. The CDR3 spans 15 residues. The CDR3 loop is CASSLAGEGYNEQFF. The DNA of the CDR3 is TGTGCCAGCAGTTTAGCGGGAGAGGGGTACAATGAGCAGTTCTTC. Full variable domain (outside the CDR3, taken from reference TRBV28 and TRBJ2-1): DVKVTQSSRYLVKRTGEKVFLECVQDMDHENMFWYRQDPGLGLRLIYFSYDVKMKEKGDIPEGYSVSREKKERFSLILESASTNQTSMYLCASSLAGEGYNEQFFGPGTRLTVL.

The chain recombines TRBV5-1 with TRBJ2-3; no clear D gene. Germline V CDR1 and CDR2: SGHRS, YFSETQ. Trimming took off 1 base at V and 6 bases at J, with 12 bases between the two ends. The CDR3 runs 14 residues. CDR3 in amino acids: CASSLIGREDTQYF. Written as DNA, the CDR3 is TGCGCCAGCAGCTTGATCGGCCGAGAGGATACGCAGTATTTT.

Remarks on this clone: Other nucleotide sequences in the sample specify the same CDR3. The V call is TRBV20-1, the J call TRBJ2-7; unclear D gene. V lost 1 base and J 0 bases, leaving 1 base between the germline ends. The CDR3 is 11 amino acids. The germline gives CDR1 DFQATT, CDR2 SNEGSKA (reference sequence). CDR3 sequence (DNA): TGCAGTGCTAGAGCCTCCTACGAGCAGTACTTC. Protein product: CSARASYEQYF.

V is TRBV27 and J is TRBJ1-5; D call uncertain. Germline assignment: CDR1 MNHEY and CDR2 SMNVEV (reference sequence). There are 13 residues in the CDR3. Trimming left V 5 bases short and J 1 base short, with 6 bases between. The CDR3 here is CASSGKSNQPQHF. CDR3 DNA: TGTGCCAGCAGTGGGAAGAGCAATCAGCCCCAGCATTTT.